This T cell receptor (beta chain) was captured by sequencing in a study of regulatory T cells in long-lasting Graves disease. Construction of TCR beta libraries relied on iRepertoire HTBI primers and on Arm-PCR targeting CDR3 regions. Each CDR3 protein is one row after TCRdb ran MiXCR on the multiplex PCR reads. The profile shows under 350,000 distinct CDR3 sequences, 22% of them singletons. The CDR3 sequence is 14 residues long. V gave up 1 base and J gave up 8 bases, with 12 bases separating them. CDR1 is LNHNV and CDR2 is YYDKDF in the germline V gene (reference sequence). Time point given: persistent/refractory GD, antithyroid drugs over 5 years with positive TRAb. RNA from PBMCs was the source of the TCR library.

This material consisted of peripheral blood mononuclear cells (PBMCs), taken when the disease was refractory, from a patient treated with antithyroid drugs. The TCR sequence derives from a female donor with Graves disease. The J gene is TRBJ2-1, the V gene TRBV15; possibly TRBD2 for D (6 bases). The CDR3 DNA sequence: TGTGCCACCAGCAGAGTCGGGGGTGAGGATGAGCAGTTCTTC. The encoded protein is CATSRVGGEDEQFF. The full variable domain, in which reference TRBV15 and TRBJ2-1 provide the parts outside the CDR3, is DAMVIQNPRYQVTQFGKPVTLSCSQTLNHNVMYWYQQKSSQAPKLLFHYYDKDFNNEADTPDNFQSRRPNTSFCFLDIRSPGLGDTAMYLCATSRVGGEDEQFFGPGTRLTVL.